Below, 21 T cell receptor beta chains from the same sample are listed, as sequenced in a study of Ad26.COV2.S vaccination and SARS-CoV-2 variants. Assay: immunoSEQ multiplex PCR; the TCRdb copy retains only in-frame clones and omits some. This table has about 400,000 clones, roughly 85% appearing once. This sample's treatment: 19 received Ad26.COV2.S at low or high dose, single or two shots; about 5 received placebo; per-sample allocation not given. The investigators took samples on day 63 after the first vaccine or placebo injection. This specimen was peripheral blood, taken in a trial of Ad26.COV2.S vaccine versus placebo. These receptors were taken from a person between 18 and 65 years old who received the Ad26.COV2.S COVID-19 vaccine or a placebo.

This clone was observed a few times. This rearrangement joins TRBV7-2 to TRBJ1-3, with D possibly TRBD1 on 6 matching bases. V lost 4 bases, J lost 1 base, and 8 bases lay in between. The CDR3 sequence is 14 residues long. The germline gives CDR1 SGHTA, CDR2 FQGNSA. CDR3 in DNA: TGTGCCAGCAGCTCGACAGGTTCTGGAAACACCATATATTTT. Translation: CASSSTGSGNTIYF. The whole variable domain, filled in from reference TRBV7-2 and TRBJ1-3, reads GAGVSQSPSNKVTEKGKDVELRCDPISGHTALYWYRQSLGQGLEFLIYFQGNSAPDKSGLPSDRFSAERTGGSVSTLTIQRTQQEDSAVYLCASSSTGSGNTIYFGEGSWLTVV.

The chain uses TRBV4-2 and TRBJ1-4; no reliable D call. This CDR3 is 16 amino acids long. V was shortened by 0 bases and J by 4 bases, with 12 bases between the two germline ends. In germline, CDR1 is LGHNA, CDR2 YNFKEQ. The CDR3 sequence: CASSQEVGGLNEKLFF. The CDR3 DNA is TGTGCCAGCAGCCAAGAGGTGGGCGGGCTTAATGAAAAACTGTTTTTT.

The gene calls are TRBV9 and TRBJ2-1; 9 nucleotides agree with TRBD2. V was pared by 0 bases and J by 8 bases, with 12 bases of the junction left unmatched. Per the germline V gene, CDR1 is SGDLS and CDR2 is YYNGEE. The CDR3 contains 17 residues. The CDR3 spells CASSVAIGLAGIDEQFF. The CDR3 nucleotides read TGTGCCAGCAGCGTAGCTATAGGTCTAGCGGGAATCGATGAGCAGTTCTTC.

The chain has TRBV5-1 and TRBJ1-1; D is uncertain. V was clipped by 5 bases and J by 3 bases, with 17 bases between them. CDR3 length equals 15 residues. Looked up from germline, CDR1 is SGHRS and CDR2 is YFSETQ. The CDR3: CASRPATGKYTEAFF. The CDR3 nucleotides are TGCGCCAGCAGACCTGCCACGGGAAAATACACTGAAGCTTTCTTT.

The chain couples TRBV20-1 to TRBJ1-4; D gene ambiguous. The V end was cut by 3 bases, the J end by 5 bases, with 13 bases between. CDR1 DFQATT and CDR2 SNEGSKA come from the germline V gene (reference sequence). The CDR3 consists of 14 residues. The CDR3 bases are TGCAGTGCTAGTCTTCTCGCAGAGAATGAAAAACTGTTTTTT. As protein: CSASLLAENEKLFF.

The chain is built from TRBV7-9 and TRBJ1-2, with 8 bases fitting TRBD1. CDR1 and CDR2 from the germline V gene are SEHNR and FQNEAQ (reference sequence). This CDR3 region has 14 residues. V was clipped by 8 bases and J by 5 bases; unmatched bases: 10. In nucleotides, the CDR3 is TGTGCCAGCTCCCGAGACAGGGGAACTTATGGCTACACCTTC. Amino acids: CASSRDRGTYGYTF.

The chain employs TRBV2 and TRBJ2-3; the D is unclear. Trimming took 8 bases from V and 5 from J, leaving 14 bases between them. This CDR3 is 13 amino acids long. Germline-derived CDR1 and CDR2 are SNHLY and FYNNEI. CDR3 in amino acids: CASGGSQRDTQYF. The CDR3 region has the DNA TGTGCCAGCGGTGGATCTCAAAGAGATACGCAGTATTTT. Full variable domain (outside the CDR3, taken from reference TRBV2 and TRBJ2-3): EPEVTQTPSHQVTQMGQEVILRCVPISNHLYFYWYRQILGQKVEFLVSFYNNEISEKSEIFDDQFSVERPDGSNFTLKIRSTKLEDSAMYFCASGGSQRDTQYFGPGTRLTVL.

This clone was counted a few times. The J gene is TRBJ1-1, the V gene TRBV10-1; D is perhaps TRBD1 (5 bases). CDR3 length: 14 amino acids. Germline V gene lookup returns CDR1 WNHNN and CDR2 SYGVQD (reference sequence). Trimming left V 6 bases short and J 6 bases short, with 17 bases between. The CDR3 DNA is TGCGCCAGCAGCTCTGTGACCGGGGGGTCTGAAGCTTTCTTT. Amino acid sequence: CASSSVTGGSEAFF.

The J gene is TRBJ2-5, the V gene TRBV9; unclear D gene. The germline gives CDR1 SGDLS, CDR2 YYNGEE. This CDR3 has 13 amino acids. The germline V and J ends were trimmed by 3 bases and 2 bases, with 8 bases remaining between them. The CDR3, as DNA: TGTGCCAGCAGCGGGACCGCTCAAGAGACCCAGTACTTC. Translating it yields CASSGTAQETQYF. Full variable domain (rest looked up from reference TRBV9 and TRBJ2-5): DSGVTQTPKHLITATGQRVTLRCSPRSGDLSVYWYQQSLDQGLQFLIQYYNGEERAKGNILERFSAQQFPDLHSELNLSSLELGDSALYFCASSGTAQETQYFGPGTRLLVL.

V usage is TRBV7-7 and J usage is TRBJ2-1; D call uncertain. CDR3 size: 16 residues. V was trimmed by 0 bases and J by 6 bases, leaving 15 bases between them. CDR1 is SSHAT, CDR2 FNYEAQ, per germline (reference sequence). CDR3 sequence (DNA): TGTGCCAGCAGCTTAGCTGGCCGGGTCTCCCCCAATGAGCAGTTCTTC. Its translation is CASSLAGRVSPNEQFF.

The CDR3 DNA reads as TGTGCCAGCAGTTTGGGGGGGATTGCCTACAATGAGCAGTTCTTC. Encoded protein: CASSLGGIAYNEQFF. The chain employs TRBV27 and TRBJ2-1, with TRBD2 identical over 7 bases. CDR3 size: 15 residues. From germline, CDR1 is MNHEY and CDR2 SMNVEV (reference sequence). The J segment lost 2 bases and the V segment lost 3 bases, leaving 4 bases of the junction unmatched.

This chain links TRBV12-5 with TRBJ2-7; D might be TRBD1 (6 bases). This CDR3 contains 13 residues. The V gene lost 6 bases and the J gene lost 9 bases, with 18 bases spanning the gap. The germline CDR1 and CDR2 sequences are LGHNT and FRNRAP. The chain's CDR3 is CASGRTQGWGQYF. The CDR3 DNA reads TGTGCTAGTGGCCGGACACAGGGATGGGGGCAGTACTTC. The complete variable domain, with remaining parts taken from reference TRBV12-5 and TRBJ2-7, reads DARVTQTPRHKVTEMGQEVTMRCQPILGHNTVFWYRQTMMQGLELLAYFRNRAPLDDSGMPKDRFSAEMPDATLATLKIQPSEPRDSAVYFCASGRTQGWGQYFGPGTRLTVT.

This rearrangement joins TRBV29-1 to TRBJ2-1; D could derive from TRBD1 or TRBD2 (5 bases each). Germline assignment: CDR1 SQVTM and CDR2 ANQGSEA. The CDR3 totals 11 residues. Trimming removed 7 bases from V and 10 bases from J, with 14 bases in between. CDR3 sequence: CSAGDLAEQFF. CDR3 coding DNA: TGCAGCGCTGGGGACCTGGCAGAGCAGTTCTTC.

CDR3 DNA sequence: TGTGCCAGCAGCTTAAGTGGTGAAGCTTTCTTT. Protein: CASSLSGEAFF. The J gene is TRBJ1-1, the V gene TRBV7-6; the D is unclear. CDR1 is SGHVS, CDR2 FNYEAQ, per germline. The CDR3 runs 11 residues. The ends were cut back, 2 bases at V and 7 bases at J, with 5 bases in the middle.

V gene TRBV4-1 combines with J gene TRBJ2-5; 8 bases agree with TRBD2. V gave up 2 bases and J gave up 5 bases; unmatched junction bases: 7. CDR3 length: 15 residues. From germline, CDR1 is MGHRA and CDR2 YSYEKL. The CDR3 reads CASSQTGTRKETQYF. CDR3 DNA: TGCGCCAGCAGCCAAACCGGGACTAGAAAGGAGACCCAGTACTTC.

This clone was recorded only once. V gene TRBV6-6 combines with J gene TRBJ1-1; D is undetermined. This CDR3 has 12 amino acids. Germline CDR1 MNHNY, CDR2 SVGAGI (reference sequence). V was cut by 1 base and J by 6 bases, with 6 bases left in between. CDR3 protein: CASSYLGPEAFF. The CDR3 region has the DNA TGTGCCAGCAGTTACTTGGGTCCTGAAGCTTTCTTT.

The chain combines TRBV12-3 or TRBV12-4 with TRBJ2-7; perhaps TRBD2 as D (5 bases). This CDR3 region has 13 residues. V lost 3 bases, J lost 6 bases, and 12 bases lay in between. This CDR3 reads CASSFGLRGEQYF. The CDR3 region has the DNA TGTGCCAGCAGTTTCGGACTTCGGGGCGAGCAGTACTTC.

The chain links TRBV9 to TRBJ2-7; D remains ambiguous. Trimming removed 2 bases at V and 0 bases at J, with 9 bases between. This CDR3 is 14 amino acids long. CDR1 and CDR2 (germline): SGDLS, YYNGEE. The CDR3 is CASSVSRSSYEQYF. CDR3 coding DNA: TGTGCCAGCAGCGTCTCACGGAGCTCCTACGAGCAGTACTTC.

In its sample, this clone was seen once. CDR3 loop: CATSRAVTEQYF. The CDR3, as DNA: TGTGCCACCAGCAGAGCGGTGACAGAGCAGTACTTC. The rearrangement uses TRBV15 and TRBJ2-7; D not resolved. There are 12 residues in the CDR3. The germline gives CDR1 LNHNV, CDR2 YYDKDF (reference sequence). V shed 1 base and J shed 7 bases, with 8 bases lying between them.

As DNA, the CDR3 is TGTGCCAGCAGCTTGGGGAGCCTTTCAACTAATGAAAAACTGTTTTTT. Protein sequence: CASSLGSLSTNEKLFF. The V gene is TRBV5-6, the J gene TRBJ1-4; the D is unclear. Germline loops: CDR1 SGHDT, CDR2 YYEEEE. V was pared by 0 bases and J by 0 bases, with 9 bases between. This CDR3 spans 16 amino acids.

The chain links TRBV6-1 to TRBJ1-4; 9 bases line up with TRBD1. With 0 bases clipped from V and 5 bases from J, the junction kept 4 bases outside the gene matches. The CDR3 covers 16 residues. Germline V gene lookup returns CDR1 MNHNS and CDR2 SASEGT. The CDR3: CASSEALGTGNEKLFF. CDR3 bases: TGTGCCAGCAGTGAAGCGCTTGGGACAGGGAATGAAAAACTGTTTTTT.